The rows below give T cell receptor beta chains drawn from one sample of a study of cytomegalovirus exposure and HLA in healthy donors. Measured with immunoSEQ multiplex PCR; TCRdb has only the in-frame clones, and not every one. The sample contains over 100,000 clones, about 80% of which appear only once. The specimen was PBMCs. The receptors derive from a woman aged 45-65 years in good health and CMV-seropositive. Each CDR3 is given with its conserved first and last residue. Each record gives: D gene, CDR3 length, V gene, J gene, clone size, CDR3 DNA, CDR3 protein. A D gene is named only where the DNA matches it firmly. The size entry is marked missing in some rows and otherwise reads once, few, many or a size class.

>TRBD2|16|TRBV7-8|TRBJ2-5|-
TGTGCCAGCAGAACTGACATGACTAGCGGGCAAGAGACCCAGTACTTC
CASRTDMTSGQETQYF
>TRBD2|17|TRBV5-6|TRBJ2-6|-
TGTGCCAGCAGCGGGCTAGCGGCAATATCTGGGGCCAACGTCCTGACTTTC
CASSGLAAISGANVLTF
>-|12|TRBV29-1|TRBJ1-2|-
TGCAGCGTAACGCAGGGCAACTATGGCTACACCTTC
CSVTQGNYGYTF
>TRBD1|15|TRBV5-6|TRBJ1-1|-
TGTGCCAGCAGCCCAGGGACAGGGATGAACACTGAAGCTTTCTTT
CASSPGTGMNTEAFF
>-|14|TRBV7-8|TRBJ2-5|-
TGTGCCAGCAGCCCCCGGGGTGGGGGGGAGACCCAGTACTTC
CASSPRGGGETQYF
>TRBD2|15|TRBV7-2|TRBJ2-7|-
TGTGCCAGCAGCTTGCTAGCGGGGAGCTCCTACGAGCAGTACTTC
CASSLLAGSSYEQYF
>TRBD2|15|TRBV6-6|TRBJ2-1|-
TGTGCCAGCAGTCTAGCGGGACCTTCCTACAATGAGCAGTTCTTC
CASSLAGPSYNEQFF
>TRBD1|16|TRBV18|TRBJ1-1|-
TGTGCCAGCTCACGTCAGACAGGGGTAGTGAACACTGAAGCTTTCTTT
CASSRQTGVVNTEAFF
>TRBD1|14|TRBV6-1|TRBJ1-2|-
TGTGCCAGCAGTCCGACAGGGGCGAACTATGGCTACACCTTC
CASSPTGANYGYTF
>TRBD1|15|TRBV5-1|TRBJ2-7|-
TGCGCCAGCAGCTTCGGGACAGGAGGAATCAACGAGCAGTACTTC
CASSFGTGGINEQYF
>-|15|TRBV18|TRBJ1-5|-
TGTGCCAGCTCACCTCTGGGCGGGGGGGATCAGCCCCAGCATTTT
CASSPLGGGDQPQHF
>TRBD1|14|TRBV11-1|TRBJ2-3|-
TGTGCCAGCAGCTCGGGACAGGGGATGGATACGCAGTATTTT
CASSSGQGMDTQYF
>-|16|TRBV11-2|TRBJ2-5|-
TGTGCCAGCCGTCCCCTGAGGGGGGGGCTCCAAGAGACCCAGTACTTC
CASRPLRGGLQETQYF
>TRBD2|15|TRBV10-3|TRBJ2-5|-
TGTGCCATCAGCCTTGAGGGACTAGGGTCAAAGACCCAGTACTTC
CAISLEGLGSKTQYF
>-|14|TRBV7-2|TRBJ1-2|-
TGTGCCAGCAGCTTGGGGAAAGGCAGGGATGGCTACACCTTC
CASSLGKGRDGYTF
>TRBD1|14|TRBV6-5|TRBJ2-7|-
TGTGCCAGCAGTTTCGGACAGGCGCCGGACGAGCAGTACTTC
CASSFGQAPDEQYF
>-|15|TRBV7-8|TRBJ2-2|-
TGTGCCAGCAGCCTAGGGCGGGGGAACACCGGGGAGCTGTTTTTT
CASSLGRGNTGELFF
>TRBD1|15|TRBV29-1|TRBJ1-1|-
TGCAGCGTTGATTCCCGGAAACTACAGGGGGTGGGTGCTTTCTTT
CSVDSRKLQGVGAFF
>TRBD1|16|TRBV7-8|TRBJ1-5|-
TGTGCCAGCTCGGACTTACAGGGGGTTAGCAATCAGCCCCAGCATTTT
CASSDLQGVSNQPQHF
>-|14|TRBV15|TRBJ1-2|-
TGTGCCACCAGCAGAGACAGGAGCGGGGATGGCTACACCTTC
CATSRDRSGDGYTF
>-|16|TRBV6-1|TRBJ2-3|-
TGTGCCAGCAGTGTAACGGGGGCGGGGGTCGAGGATACGCAGTATTTT
CASSVTGAGVEDTQYF
>TRBD1|15|TRBV14|TRBJ2-7|-
TGTGCCAGCAGCCACCGGGACAGGGGGACCTACGAGCAGTACTTC
CASSHRDRGTYEQYF
>-|15|TRBV4-3|TRBJ2-7|-
TGCGCCAGCAGCCAGCTGACAGGAACTCCCTACGAGCAGTACTTC
CASSQLTGTPYEQYF
>TRBD1|14|TRBV7-9|TRBJ2-7|-
TGTGCCAGCAGCCCTCGACAGGGTACCTACGAGCAGTACTTC
CASSPRQGTYEQYF
>-|16|TRBV13|TRBJ1-3|many
TGTGCCAGCAGCTTAGGCCTAGGCAGCTCTGGAAACACCATATATTTT
CASSLGLGSSGNTIYF
>TRBD2|13|TRBV29-1|TRBJ2-1|-
TGCAGCACCCGGGGAGGGTCGAACAATGAGCAGTTCTTC
CSTRGGSNNEQFF
>-|13|TRBV9|TRBJ2-1|-
TGTGCCAGCAGCGTCGGCAGGGGCAATGAGCAGTTCTTC
CASSVGRGNEQFF
>-|13|TRBV7-9|TRBJ1-1|-
TGTGCCAGCAGATCTAGGGGTGACACTGAAGCTTTCTTT
CASRSRGDTEAFF
>-|15|TRBV7-7|TRBJ2-7|-
TGTGCCAGCAGCTTAGATTACACCCGCTCCTACGAGCAGTACTTC
CASSLDYTRSYEQYF
>-|13|TRBV19|TRBJ2-7|-
TGTGCCAGTAGTACCGGGGATGTCTACGAGCAGTACTTC
CASSTGDVYEQYF
>-|14|TRBV19|TRBJ2-7|-
TGTGCCAGTAGTAGGGTGGGCGAAGTAGGCGAGCAGTACTTC
CASSRVGEVGEQYF
>-|10|TRBV20-1|TRBJ2-7|-
TGCAGTGCTAGGGAACAGGAGCAGTACTTC
CSAREQEQYF
>-|13|TRBV6-6|TRBJ2-2|-
TGTGCCAGCAGTTACAGGGGGTCCGGGGAGCTGTTTTTT
CASSYRGSGELFF
>TRBD2|15|TRBV7-9|TRBJ2-3|-
TGTGCCAGCAGCTTGGGAACTAGCGGCACAGATACGCAGTATTTT
CASSLGTSGTDTQYF
>TRBD2|14|TRBV12-5|TRBJ2-3|-
TGTGCTAGTGCGGATCTAGCGGAGAGCCCTACGCAGTATTTT
CASADLAESPTQYF
>-|14|TRBV5-6|TRBJ2-1|-
TGTGCCAGCAGCTTGCGGTCCTCCTACAATGAGCAGTTCTTC
CASSLRSSYNEQFF
>TRBD1|16|TRBV4-3|TRBJ1-2|few
TGCGCCAGCAGCCAAGACCCCGGGACAGGGCGCTCTGGCTACACCTTC
CASSQDPGTGRSGYTF
>-|13|TRBV19|TRBJ2-7|-
TGTGCCAGTAGTATGGGGCCGCGCTACGAGCAGTACTTC
CASSMGPRYEQYF
>-|11|TRBV7-2|TRBJ2-5|few
TGTGCCAGTGGCGGTAAATCTGCCCAGTACTTC
CASGGKSAQYF
>-|15|TRBV6-6|TRBJ2-1|-
TGTGCCAGCAGTTATGCGGCTCCCACCTACAATGAGCAGTTCTTC
CASSYAAPTYNEQFF
>-|15|TRBV14|TRBJ2-3|once
TGTGCCAGCAGCAAAAAGGTGGGGGCCACAGATACGCAGTATTTT
CASSKKVGATDTQYF
>-|15|TRBV7-6|TRBJ2-3|-
TGTGCCAGCAGCCCTGGGAGGCTAGGCTCAGATACGCAGTATTTT
CASSPGRLGSDTQYF
>-|16|TRBV7-9|TRBJ2-4|few
TGTGCCAGCAGCCTAGGGAGGGGGCAATATCTAAACAGTCAGTACTTC
CASSLGRGQYLNSQYF
>TRBD1|14|TRBV9|TRBJ2-5|-
TGTGCCAGCAGCCCGCCGACAGGGGAAGAGACCCAGTACTTC
CASSPPTGEETQYF
>-|13|TRBV5-6|TRBJ2-7|-
TGTGCCAGCAGCTTGGTGGCGGGCTACGAGCAGTACTTC
CASSLVAGYEQYF
>-|14|TRBV6-1|TRBJ2-2|-
TGTGCCAGCAGTTCAGGACAAAGGCGTGGGGAGCTGTTTTTT
CASSSGQRRGELFF
>TRBD1|13|TRBV11-2|TRBJ2-7|-
TGTGCCAGCAGTCGGGACAGGTCCTACGAGCAGTACTTC
CASSRDRSYEQYF
>-|17|TRBV4-3|TRBJ2-2|-
TGCGCCAGCAGCCGTCAGATGGGGGGGCCGGCCCCCGGGGAGCTGTTTTTT
CASSRQMGGPAPGELFF
>-|15|TRBV10-3|TRBJ2-4|-
TGTGCCATCAGTGAGCTACCACCAGCCAAAAACATTCAGTACTTC
CAISELPPAKNIQYF
>-|13|TRBV2|TRBJ2-2|-
TGTGCCAGCGCCCTCCTCCTAGGCGGGGAGCTGTTTTTT
CASALLLGGELFF